A selection of T cell receptor beta chains follows, all from one sample in a study of T-cell reconstitution after alpha-beta-depleted transplantation in children. TCRdb re-called the PCR reads through MiXCR, storing one row per CDR3 protein. This table has some 350,000 distinct CDR3 sequences, 10% to 13% appearing once. Sample: PBMCs from the stem cell graft donor, taken from the stem cell graft. These receptors were taken from a human donor who donated a stem cell graft to a child with acute lymphoblastic leukemia. The CDR3 runs from the conserved cysteine through the conserved F or W. D genes are given only for firm matches. Clone size is stated in some rows and not others, as once, few, many or a class when expanded.

clone_size: many; j_call: TRBJ2-5; v_call: TRBV12-3/TRBV12-4; d_call: .; cdr3_nt: TGTGCCAGCAGTTTACAGGGAGAAGAGACCCAGTACTTC; cdr3_aa: CASSLQGEETQYF
clone_size: many; j_call: TRBJ1-2; v_call: TRBV28; d_call: TRBD1; cdr3_nt: TGTGCCAGCAGCCTCGGACAGGGCGGTGGCTACACCTTC; cdr3_aa: CASSLGQGGGYTF
clone_size: .; j_call: TRBJ2-2; v_call: TRBV25-1; d_call: .; cdr3_nt: TGTGCCATCCGGGGGGCGGGCACCGGGGAGCTGTTTTTT; cdr3_aa: CAIRGAGTGELFF
clone_size: few; j_call: TRBJ1-2; v_call: TRBV12-3/TRBV12-4; d_call: .; cdr3_nt: TGTGCCAGCAGTTTACAGGGGACGGGTGGCTACACCTTC; cdr3_aa: CASSLQGTGGYTF
clone_size: once; j_call: TRBJ1-5; v_call: TRBV20-1; d_call: .; cdr3_nt: TGCAGTGGCGCAGCCCTCGGGTATCAGCCCCAGCATTTT; cdr3_aa: CSGAALGYQPQHF
clone_size: many; j_call: TRBJ2-1; v_call: TRBV4-2; d_call: .; cdr3_nt: TGTGCCAGCAGCCAAGAAGCCTACAATGAGCAGTTCTTC; cdr3_aa: CASSQEAYNEQFF
clone_size: .; j_call: TRBJ2-1; v_call: TRBV12-3/TRBV12-4; d_call: .; cdr3_nt: TGTGCCAGCAGTTTAATCGGACGAGGAGAGCAGTTCTTC; cdr3_aa: CASSLIGRGEQFF
clone_size: many; j_call: TRBJ2-7; v_call: TRBV12-3/TRBV12-4; d_call: .; cdr3_nt: TGTGCCAGCAGTTTAGTAGGGGACCACGAGCAGTACTTC; cdr3_aa: CASSLVGDHEQYF
clone_size: few; j_call: TRBJ2-7; v_call: TRBV6-2/TRBV6-3; d_call: .; cdr3_nt: TGTGCCAGCAGTGGCGGGGTCCCCTACGAGCAGTACTTC; cdr3_aa: CASSGGVPYEQYF
clone_size: few; j_call: TRBJ2-4; v_call: TRBV9; d_call: .; cdr3_nt: TGTGCCAGCAGTCCTCTCTCCGGGGACAAAAACATTCAGTACTTC; cdr3_aa: CASSPLSGDKNIQYF
clone_size: many; j_call: TRBJ2-3; v_call: TRBV6-5; d_call: TRBD1; cdr3_nt: TGTGCCAGCAGTTACCTCCGACAGGGTAGCACAGATACGCAGTATTTT; cdr3_aa: CASSYLRQGSTDTQYF
clone_size: .; j_call: TRBJ2-7; v_call: TRBV4-2; d_call: .; cdr3_nt: TGTGCCAGCAGGAACCGGGACGGGGACTCCTACGAGCAGTACTTC; cdr3_aa: CASRNRDGDSYEQYF
clone_size: .; j_call: TRBJ2-7; v_call: TRBV7-9; d_call: .; cdr3_nt: TGTGCCAGCAGCGGGACGGCGGCGTACTACGAGCAGTACTTC; cdr3_aa: CASSGTAAYYEQYF
clone_size: many; j_call: TRBJ1-5; v_call: TRBV4-3; d_call: .; cdr3_nt: TGCGCCAGCAGCCCGACCTGGCAGAACAATCAGCCCCAGCATTTT; cdr3_aa: CASSPTWQNNQPQHF
clone_size: .; j_call: TRBJ1-5; v_call: TRBV28; d_call: .; cdr3_nt: TGTGCCAGCAGTTTCGGTAACAATCAGCCCCAGCATTTT; cdr3_aa: CASSFGNNQPQHF
clone_size: .; j_call: TRBJ2-5; v_call: TRBV20-1; d_call: TRBD1; cdr3_nt: TGCAGTGCTAGCCAGGGGGCCCCCGAGACCCAGTACTTC; cdr3_aa: CSASQGAPETQYF
clone_size: many; j_call: TRBJ1-2; v_call: TRBV5-1; d_call: .; cdr3_nt: TGCGCCAGCAGCTTGTCGGTCTCAGCTAACTATGGCTACACCTTC; cdr3_aa: CASSLSVSANYGYTF
clone_size: few; j_call: TRBJ2-1; v_call: TRBV7-2; d_call: .; cdr3_nt: TGTGCCAGCAGCTTAGCGGGGGCTCGCGGGAAACCCTACAATGAGCAGTTCTTC; cdr3_aa: CASSLAGARGKPYNEQFF
clone_size: few; j_call: TRBJ2-1; v_call: TRBV15; d_call: .; cdr3_nt: TGTGCCACCAGCAGAGCTAGGACGGGGGGCCAGTTCTTC; cdr3_aa: CATSRARTGGQFF
clone_size: many; j_call: TRBJ2-1; v_call: TRBV19; d_call: TRBD1; cdr3_nt: TGTGCCAGTAGTATAATGGAGGGGACAGGGAGCGATGAGCAGTTCTTC; cdr3_aa: CASSIMEGTGSDEQFF